A selection of T cell receptor beta chains follows, all from one sample in a study of cytomegalovirus exposure and HLA in healthy donors. This table comes from immunoSEQ multiplex PCR, and its TCRdb copy is limited to in-frame clones, with some not included. Of 130,000 to 150,000 clones in the sample, roughly nine tenths were seen once. Sequencing was performed on PBMCs. Source of these receptors: a young man in good health and CMV-seronegative. CDR3s include the opening cysteine and the closing phenylalanine or tryptophan. A D gene is named only where the DNA matches it firmly. Size values are once, few and many counts, or a class for expanded clones, and some rows have none.

v_call	d_call	clone_size	j_call	cdr3_aa	cdr3_nt
TRBV10-1	TRBD2	.	TRBJ2-3	CASSELAGLGTDTQYF	TGCGCCAGCAGTGAACTAGCGGGACTAGGGACAGATACGCAGTATTTT
TRBV27	.	.	TRBJ2-7	CASSLDRTAYEQYF	TGTGCCAGCAGTTTAGACAGGACAGCCTACGAGCAGTACTTC
TRBV27	.	.	TRBJ2-1	CASSPDRRSSYNEQFF	TGTGCCAGCAGTCCGGACAGACGGAGCTCCTACAATGAGCAGTTCTTC
TRBV18	TRBD2	.	TRBJ2-7	CASSPLAGRGGNEQYF	TGTGCCAGCTCACCCCTAGCCGGGCGGGGGGGCAACGAGCAGTACTTC
TRBV14	.	.	TRBJ1-2	CASSQDWRGNGYTF	TGTGCCAGCAGCCAAGATTGGAGGGGAAATGGCTACACCTTC
TRBV14	.	once	TRBJ1-4	CASSRRVGVNEKLFF	TGTGCCAGCAGCCGGCGGGTCGGGGTAAATGAAAAACTGTTTTTT
TRBV5-4	TRBD2	.	TRBJ2-7	CASSLEASGRAAYEQYF	TGTGCCAGCAGCTTGGAGGCTAGCGGGAGGGCCGCCTACGAGCAGTACTTC
TRBV28	TRBD1	once	TRBJ1-2	CASSQTGTGVGYTF	TGTGCCAGCAGTCAAACCGGGACAGGGGTTGGCTACACCTTC
TRBV7-2	.	.	TRBJ2-3	CASSLFPGVGTDTQYF	TGTGCCAGCAGCTTGTTTCCGGGAGTGGGCACAGATACGCAGTATTTT
TRBV27	TRBD1	.	TRBJ2-7	CASSLGGRGNEQYF	TGTGCCAGCAGTTTAGGCGGCAGGGGGAACGAGCAGTACTTC
TRBV28	.	.	TRBJ2-7	CASSLVSRYEQYF	TGTGCCAGCAGTTTGGTCTCGAGATACGAGCAGTACTTC
TRBV10-1	TRBD1	.	TRBJ2-3	CASSEGQGTDTQYF	TGCGCCAGCAGTGAGGGACAGGGCACAGATACGCAGTATTTT
TRBV6-6	.	.	TRBJ2-7	CASSYSVGHEQYF	TGTGCCAGCAGTTACTCGGTGGGGCACGAGCAGTACTTC
TRBV11-2	.	few	TRBJ1-4	CASSTPPINEKLFF	TGTGCCAGCAGCACGCCGCCTATAAATGAAAAACTGTTTTTT
TRBV27	.	.	TRBJ2-7	CASSPQGSVTYEQYF	TGTGCCAGCAGTCCTCAGGGGAGTGTAACCTACGAGCAGTACTTC
TRBV28	.	.	TRBJ2-4	CASSGPGVNIQYF	TGTGCCAGCAGTGGACCGGGAGTTAACATTCAGTACTTC
TRBV7-8	.	.	TRBJ1-1	CASSSGRIMGGTEAFF	TGTGCCAGCAGCTCAGGACGGATCATGGGGGGCACTGAAGCTTTCTTT
TRBV28	TRBD1	once	TRBJ2-4	CASSSTTGGDF	TGTGCCAGCAGTTCGACGACAGGGGGGGACTTC
TRBV27	TRBD1	.	TRBJ1-1	CASSPPTGVNTEAFF	TGTGCCAGCAGTCCCCCGACAGGGGTGAACACTGAAGCTTTCTTT
TRBV28	.	.	TRBJ1-3	CASSLWSLGLSGNTIYF	TGTGCCAGCAGTTTATGGTCCCTGGGACTCTCTGGAAACACCATATATTTT
TRBV7-2	TRBD1	.	TRBJ2-3	CASRQGSPQGAQYF	TGTGCCAGCAGGCAGGGGTCCCCTCAGGGGGCGCAGTATTTT
TRBV19	.	once	TRBJ1-4	CASSIAAGIAEKLFF	TGTGCCAGTAGTATAGCAGCGGGGATAGCAGAAAAACTGTTTTTT
TRBV2	.	.	TRBJ2-7	CASSEEGGASYEQYF	TGTGCCAGCAGTGAAGAGGGCGGGGCATCCTACGAGCAGTACTTC
TRBV7-9	TRBD2	.	TRBJ2-2	CASSLLAGAGELFF	TGTGCCAGCAGCTTACTAGCGGGTGCCGGGGAGCTGTTTTTT
TRBV5-4	TRBD1	once	TRBJ2-5	CASSLATGGAGGETQYF	TGTGCCAGCAGCTTGGCGACAGGGGGCGCGGGTGGGGAGACCCAGTACTTC
TRBV30	.	.	TRBJ2-7	CAWSGTAGEQYF	TGTGCCTGGAGCGGGACGGCGGGGGAGCAGTACTTC
TRBV6-1	TRBD2	.	TRBJ2-7	CASSQTSGGYYEQYF	TGTGCCAGCAGCCAAACTAGCGGGGGATACTACGAGCAGTACTTC
TRBV4-3	.	.	TRBJ2-7	CASSQEWRGSYEQYF	TGCGCCAGCAGCCAAGAATGGAGGGGCAGCTACGAGCAGTACTTC
TRBV21-1	.	.	TRBJ2-7	CASSNDNRVSPYEQYF	TGTGCCAGCAGCAACGATAACAGGGTCAGCCCCTACGAGCAGTACTTC
TRBV10-3	.	.	TRBJ1-2	CAISERAAGDRGYGYTF	TGTGCCATCAGTGAGCGCGCGGCAGGGGATCGTGGCTATGGCTACACCTTC
TRBV10-3	.	.	TRBJ1-6	CAIGGGSAYNSPLHF	TGTGCCATCGGCGGGGGAAGCGCCTATAATTCACCCCTCCACTTT
TRBV25-1	.	.	TRBJ2-7	CASSESWSRGYEQYF	TGTGCCAGCAGTGAATCTTGGTCCAGAGGTTACGAGCAGTACTTC
TRBV19	TRBD1	.	TRBJ1-2	CASSQPQGATNYGYTF	TGTGCCAGTAGCCAACCACAGGGGGCAACTAACTATGGCTACACCTTC
TRBV18	.	.	TRBJ1-2	CASSLGGHYGYTF	TGTGCCAGCTCACTCGGGGGGCACTATGGCTACACCTTC
TRBV4-3	TRBD1	.	TRBJ1-1	CASSPPGDRQNTEAFF	TGCGCCAGCAGCCCACCCGGGGACAGGCAGAACACTGAAGCTTTCTTT
TRBV6-5	TRBD1	.	TRBJ2-7	CASTPRTGYEQYF	TGTGCCAGCACCCCTCGGACAGGCTACGAGCAGTACTTC
TRBV6-5	TRBD1	.	TRBJ1-2	CASRTGTELSYGYTF	TGTGCCAGCAGGACCGGGACAGAACTTTCTTATGGCTACACCTTC
TRBV28	.	.	TRBJ2-1	CASGSGPVLRAEYNEQFF	TGTGCCAGCGGATCCGGGCCCGTGTTGAGAGCGGAGTACAATGAGCAGTTCTTC
TRBV19	TRBD1	.	TRBJ2-1	CASRPGQGKYEQFF	TGTGCCAGTAGACCGGGACAGGGGAAGTATGAGCAGTTCTTC
TRBV13	.	.	TRBJ1-1	CASSYIGQRNTEAFF	TGTGCCAGCAGCTACATAGGACAGAGGAACACTGAAGCTTTCTTT
TRBV6-1	TRBD2	.	TRBJ2-7	CASSVTSGGTYEQYF	TGTGCCAGCAGCGTTACTAGCGGGGGAACCTACGAGCAGTACTTC
TRBV11-3	TRBD2	.	TRBJ2-5	CASSLTTGLAGVQETQYF	TGTGCCAGCAGCTTAACAACGGGACTAGCGGGAGTTCAGGAGACCCAGTACTTC
TRBV10-3	.	.	TRBJ1-1	CAISVRGKDAEAFF	TGTGCCATCAGTGTTCGCGGGAAGGACGCTGAAGCTTTCTTT
TRBV4-3	TRBD2	.	TRBJ2-7	CASSQDGGAFSGSDYEQYF	TGCGCCAGCAGCCAAGACGGTGGGGCTTTTAGCGGGAGCGACTACGAGCAGTACTTC
TRBV15	TRBD1	.	TRBJ2-1	CATSRRAGGYNEQFF	TGTGCCACCAGCAGGAGGGCAGGGGGTTACAATGAGCAGTTCTTC
TRBV18	TRBD2	.	TRBJ2-1	CASSPGLADSRGFF	TGTGCCAGCTCACCGGGACTAGCGGACTCTAGGGGGTTCTTC
TRBV19	.	.	TRBJ2-3	CASSIANRADTQYF	TGTGCCAGTAGTATCGCCAATCGAGCGGATACGCAGTATTTT
TRBV19	TRBD1	.	TRBJ1-4	CASSTRQGAIGATNEKLFF	TGTGCCAGTAGTACGCGACAGGGGGCGATCGGAGCAACTAATGAAAAACTGTTTTTT
TRBV7-9	TRBD1	.	TRBJ1-1	CASSLTGAVTEAFF	TGTGCCAGCAGCTTGACAGGGGCGGTCACTGAAGCTTTCTTT
TRBV12-5	TRBD1	.	TRBJ1-1	CASGLATYRGGHEAFF	TGTGCTAGTGGTTTGGCGACCTACAGGGGTGGGCATGAAGCTTTCTTT